In its sample, the clone carrying this TCR beta chain was seen a few times. Its antigen is unidentified. The method was immunoSEQ multiplex PCR; TCRdb's version includes in-frame clones alone and lacks a portion of them. Of about 140,000 clones in the sample, around 90% were seen once. The ends lost 2 bases at V and 4 bases at J; junction bases unmatched: 10. Germline values: CDR1 GTSNPN, CDR2 SVGIG (reference sequence). CDR3 size: 16 residues. The data derive from a study of T cell responses to AZD1222 COVID-19 vaccine. Study findings and constraints: The donor group comprised mostly white British people and more females; the analysis possibly underestimated clonal diversity. The study identified only a handful of AZD1222 recipients as seropositive at baseline.

The material sequenced was peripheral blood, taken 28 days after the second dose of the MenACWY control vaccine. The J gene is TRBJ1-5, the V gene TRBV30; TRBD1 aligns across 8 bases. This sequence was found in an adult who received the MenACWY meningococcal vaccine as a control. CDR3 sequence: CAWSIPLQGGNQPQHF. The CDR3 nucleotides are TGTGCCTGGAGTATCCCTCTACAGGGGGGAAATCAGCCCCAGCATTTT.